Here is one T cell receptor beta chain with its context. Its antigen is still unknown. This table comes from immunoSEQ multiplex PCR, and its TCRdb copy is limited to in-frame clones, with some not included. The table records under 80,000 clones, approximately 79% of them present only once. Germline V gene sequence: CDR1 SNHLY, CDR2 FYNNEI. V was clipped by 8 bases and J by 4 bases; unmatched bases: 15. The CDR3 contains 16 residues. This record comes from a study of T cell responses to AZD1222 COVID-19 vaccine. Overall study findings and caveats: With dominance at 160-218 and 743-854, vaccine-associated CD4 TCRs spanned spike.

Here the sequenced sample was peripheral blood, taken on day 0 of MenACWY control vaccination. This sequence joins TRBV2 and TRBJ1-2, with TRBD1 matching 8 bases. This clonotype was obtained from an adult in good health. The DNA of the CDR3 is TGTGCCAGCGCAAAGTTTGGACAGGGAAAAATCTATGGCTACACCTTC. It specifies CASAKFGQGKIYGYTF. Together with reference TRBV2 and TRBJ1-2, the CDR3 gives the full variable domain: EPEVTQTPSHQVTQMGQEVILRCVPISNHLYFYWYRQILGQKVEFLVSFYNNEISEKSEIFDDQFSVERPDGSNFTLKIRSTKLEDSAMYFCASAKFGQGKIYGYTFGSGTRLTVV.